Below, one T cell receptor beta chain is given with its context. Produced via immunoSEQ multiplex PCR; TCRdb's table is partial and in-frame only. The sample has around 140,000 clones, 80% to 90% seen once. This sample is part of a study of blood T cell repertoires in COVID-19. Study in general: T cells, B-cell-depleted T cells, or PBMCs supplied cDNA or gDNA.

Enrolled through a virtual design, the participants were between about 18 and 100 years of age and came from about two dozen US areas. The length of the CDR3 is 15 residues. CDR1 LNHDA and CDR2 SQIVND come from the germline V gene (reference sequence). With 1 base removed from V and 9 bases from J, the gap between germline ends came to 13 bases. Sequenced: PBMCs or T cells enriched from blood (not recorded which). This rearrangement joins TRBV19 to TRBJ1-6, with TRBD1 as a possible D gene (6 bases). The receptor was isolated from a man between 35 and 55 years old with acute COVID-19. CDR3 protein: CASSIAQGTISPLHF. In DNA form, the CDR3 reads TGTGCCAGTAGTATAGCCCAGGGGACTATTTCACCCCTCCACTTT.